This is a list of T cell receptor beta chains from one sample in a study of Tregs in tolerant kidney transplant recipients. Sequenced by immunoSEQ multiplex PCR; TCRdb stores in-frame clones only, minus some. The sample lists 65,000 to 85,000 clones, roughly nine tenths occurring once. Sample: CD4+ T cells from blood (PBMCs), taken 24 months after the transplant. Source of these receptors: a human patient who received a combined kidney and bone marrow transplant. These T cells may partly come from the graft donor. CDR3s include the opening cysteine and the closing phenylalanine or tryptophan. A D gene is named only where the DNA matches it firmly. The size field is filled for only some rows; it gives once, few, many or a size class.

d_gene,abundance,v_gene,j_gene,CDR3aa,CDR3nt
-,-,TRBV2,TRBJ1-6,CASKRGRNSPLHF,TGTGCCAGCAAACGGGGGAGGAATTCCCCCCTCCACTTT
-,-,TRBV12-5,TRBJ2-3,CASGSSGSTDTQYF,TGTGCTAGTGGATCTTCGGGGAGCACAGATACGCAGTATTTT
-,-,TRBV19,TRBJ1-2,CASTLHLRGREYGYTF,TGTGCCAGTACGCTACATTTACGGGGCCGGGAGTATGGCTACACCTTC
TRBD2,-,TRBV13,TRBJ2-2,CASSSRRLAGVNTGELFF,TGTGCCAGTAGCTCCCGAAGACTAGCGGGGGTGAACACCGGGGAGCTGTTTTTT
-,-,TRBV6-4,TRBJ1-2,CASSAPAGGVGYTF,TGTGCCAGCAGTGCCCCGGCGGGGGGTGTTGGCTACACCTTC
TRBD2,once,TRBV6-7,TRBJ2-1,CASRPFGLAGSSSYNEQFF,TGTGCCAGCAGACCCTTCGGATTAGCGGGGTCAAGCTCCTACAATGAGCAGTTCTTC
TRBD1,-,TRBV5-1,TRBJ1-4,CASSPQGVGEKLFF,TGCGCCAGCAGCCCACAGGGGGTGGGGGAAAAACTGTTTTTT
TRBD2,-,TRBV7-9,TRBJ2-1,CASSLTGLAGSYNEQFF,TGTGCCAGCAGCTTAACGGGACTAGCGGGAAGTTACAATGAGCAGTTCTTC
TRBD2,-,TRBV19,TRBJ2-2,CASSTRLAGEVRTGELFF,TGTGCCAGTAGTACCCGACTAGCGGGAGAGGTTCGCACCGGGGAGCTGTTTTTT
-,-,TRBV7-2,TRBJ2-1,CASSPQISHNEQFF,TGTGCCAGCAGCCCACAGATTTCCCACAATGAGCAGTTCTTC
TRBD2,-,TRBV6-1,TRBJ2-3,CASSEAGLAEDTQYF,TGTGCCAGCAGTGAAGCGGGACTAGCGGAAGATACGCAGTATTTT
TRBD2,-,TRBV7-3,TRBJ2-1,CASSPPPASGRNEQFF,TGTGCCAGCAGCCCGCCTCCCGCCAGCGGGAGAAATGAGCAGTTCTTC
-,-,TRBV5-1,TRBJ1-1,CASSVNSGAGEAFF,TGCGCCAGCAGCGTAAATTCAGGGGCTGGTGAAGCTTTCTTT
TRBD2,-,TRBV7-2,TRBJ2-2,CASSLVGGSNTGELFF,TGTGCCAGCAGCTTAGTGGGCGGGAGCAACACCGGGGAGCTGTTTTTT
-,-,TRBV7-2,TRBJ2-7,CASSLRTATYEQYF,TGTGCCAGCAGCTTGAGGACAGCCACCTACGAGCAGTACTTC
-,-,TRBV5-4,TRBJ2-1,CASSLTGLNEQFF,TGTGCCAGCAGCTTGACAGGGCTCAATGAGCAGTTCTTC
TRBD2,-,TRBV5-1,TRBJ2-3,CASSSLAGPTDTQYF,TGCGCCAGCAGCTCATTAGCGGGACCTACTGATACGCAGTATTTT
-,-,TRBV29-1,TRBJ1-3,CSVIQSSGNTIYF,TGCAGCGTCATACAGAGCTCTGGAAACACCATATATTTT
-,-,TRBV19,TRBJ2-5,CASKPGLGETQYF,TGTGCCAGTAAGCCGGGACTCGGGGAGACCCAGTACTTC
-,-,TRBV7-8,TRBJ2-1,CASSYNRGLGGNEQFF,TGTGCCAGCAGCTACAATCGTGGTTTGGGAGGAAATGAGCAGTTCTTC
TRBD2,-,TRBV28,TRBJ2-7,CASRRGGRDEQYF,TGTGCCAGTCGACGCGGGGGTCGAGACGAGCAGTACTTC
TRBD1,-,TRBV30,TRBJ1-1,CACQGAGEAFF,TGTGCCTGCCAGGGGGCTGGTGAAGCTTTCTTT
TRBD2,once,TRBV7-3,TRBJ2-3,CASSPTSGVSTDTQYF,TGTGCCAGCAGCCCGACTAGCGGGGTTAGCACAGATACGCAGTATTTT
-,-,TRBV7-2,TRBJ1-1,CASRNGTLEAFF,TGTGCCAGCAGGAACGGGACACTTGAAGCTTTCTTT
TRBD1,-,TRBV18,TRBJ2-3,CASSPGQGTDTQYF,TGTGCCAGCTCACCCGGACAGGGCACAGATACGCAGTATTTT
-,once,TRBV19,TRBJ2-2,CATRGLAHRTGELFF,TGTGCCACCCGTGGGCTAGCCCACCGCACCGGGGAGCTGTTTTTT
-,-,TRBV7-2,TRBJ1-3,CASSLVSSGNTIYF,TGTGCCAGCAGCTTAGTCAGCTCTGGAAACACCATATATTTT
TRBD1,-,TRBV4-2,TRBJ1-1,CASSQDPRQGARPFF,TGTGCCAGCAGCCAAGATCCCCGGCAGGGGGCGCGGCCTTTCTTT
-,-,TRBV1,TRBJ2-7,CTSSPRGDSYEQYF,TGCACCAGCAGCCCCCGCGGGGACAGCTACGAGCAGTACTTC
-,-,TRBV28,TRBJ1-3,CASSLVGASDSGNTIYF,TGTGCCAGCAGTTTAGTGGGGGCGAGCGATTCTGGAAACACCATATATTTT
TRBD1,-,TRBV5-1,TRBJ1-2,CASSQGQGAYGYTF,TGCGCCAGCAGCCAGGGACAGGGGGCGTATGGCTACACCTTC
-,-,TRBV12-5,TRBJ1-2,CASGLSGRVTF,TGTGCTAGTGGTTTGTCAGGGAGGGTCACCTTC
-,-,TRBV2,TRBJ1-1,CASSRTPEAFF,TGTGCCAGCAGTAGGACACCCGAAGCTTTCTTT
-,once,TRBV6-4,TRBJ2-1,CASRRNEGSYNEQFF,TGTGCCAGCAGACGAAACGAGGGCTCCTACAATGAGCAGTTCTTC
-,-,TRBV15,TRBJ1-3,CATSRDRAPRSGNTIYF,TGTGCCACCAGCAGGGACAGAGCCCCGAGGTCTGGAAACACCATATATTTT
-,-,TRBV7-9,TRBJ2-1,CASSSIQAQFF,TGTGCCAGCAGCTCTATTCAGGCCCAGTTCTTC
-,-,TRBV4-3,TRBJ1-6,CASSQERRRGSPLHF,TGCGCCAGCAGCCAAGAAAGGAGGAGGGGTTCACCCCTCCACTTT
TRBD2,-,TRBV7-2,TRBJ2-2,CASSLPPRTSGNRVGELFF,TGTGCCAGCAGCTTACCGCCCCGGACTAGCGGGAATAGGGTCGGGGAGCTGTTTTTT
TRBD1,-,TRBV7-9,TRBJ2-7,CASSWTGPYEQYF,TGTGCCAGCAGCTGGACAGGGCCATACGAGCAGTACTTC
TRBD2,-,TRBV14,TRBJ2-1,CASSQDRTGWSGNNEQFF,TGTGCCAGCAGCCAAGATCGAACGGGGTGGAGCGGGAACAATGAGCAGTTCTTC
TRBD2,-,TRBV5-1,TRBJ2-5,CASSLARASGKETQYF,TGCGCCAGCAGCTTGGCCCGGGCTAGCGGGAAAGAGACCCAGTACTTC
TRBD1,-,TRBV5-1,TRBJ2-7,CASSSGTAYEQYF,TGCGCCAGCAGCTCCGGGACAGCCTACGAGCAGTACTTC
TRBD2,once,TRBV5-1,TRBJ2-3,CASSSLAGGTDTQYF,TGCGCCAGCAGCTCCCTAGCGGGAGGGACAGATACGCAGTATTTT
TRBD1,-,TRBV5-1,TRBJ2-1,CASRPGQGPNEQFF,TGCGCCAGCAGACCGGGACAGGGGCCCAATGAGCAGTTCTTC
-,once,TRBV19,TRBJ2-3,CASSITPTSTDTQYF,TGTGCCAGTAGTATAACTCCTACTAGCACAGATACGCAGTATTTT
-,-,TRBV7-2,TRBJ2-2,CASSLLASTNTGELFF,TGTGCCAGCAGCTTACTAGCGAGCACGAACACCGGGGAGCTGTTTTTT
-,-,TRBV7-2,TRBJ2-2,CASSSGYYWTGELFF,TGTGCCAGCAGCTCCGGCTACTACTGGACCGGGGAGCTGTTTTTT
TRBD2,-,TRBV7-9,TRBJ2-1,CASSLLREAFYNEQFF,TGTGCCAGCAGCTTACTGCGGGAGGCTTTTTACAATGAGCAGTTCTTC
TRBD1,-,TRBV6-5,TRBJ2-7,CASSYDRARSYEQYF,TGTGCCAGCAGTTACGACAGGGCAAGGTCCTACGAGCAGTACTTC
-,once,TRBV19,TRBJ2-5,CASSIGNRESQYF,TGTGCCAGTAGTATAGGAAACAGGGAGTCCCAGTACTTC
-,-,TRBV28,TRBJ1-4,CASSFRGSTNEKLFF,TGTGCCAGCAGTTTTCGAGGGTCTACTAATGAAAAACTGTTTTTT
TRBD2,-,TRBV4-2,TRBJ2-3,CASSPGSGVSTDTQYF,TGTGCCAGCAGCCCTGGCAGCGGGGTTAGCACAGATACGCAGTATTTT
TRBD1,-,TRBV9,TRBJ1-2,CASSVAGQGIGGYTF,TGTGCCAGCAGCGTAGCGGGACAGGGAATAGGTGGCTACACCTTC
TRBD2,-,TRBV6-5,TRBJ2-1,CASSPGLAGGEQFF,TGTGCCAGCAGCCCCGGACTAGCGGGGGGGGAGCAGTTCTTC
-,few,TRBV6-1,TRBJ1-1,CASRGQGLAEAFF,TGTGCCAGCAGGGGCCAGGGTCTCGCTGAAGCTTTCTTT